Described below is a single T cell receptor beta chain sequence and its context. The CDR3 is 14 residues long. Germline values: CDR1 SGDLS, CDR2 YYNGEE. The ends were cut back, 0 bases at V and 3 bases at J, with 7 bases in the middle. The data derive from a study of blood T cell repertoires in COVID-19. Study summary: COVID-19 samples, acute and convalescent, were from the United States, Italy and Spain.

Living in 25 or so US areas, the participants were between about 18 and 100 years of age. Original processing methods: Amplification from reference gene primers served as the basis for estimated nucleated cell counts. The assay was immunoSEQ multiplex PCR, and TCRdb's table has in-frame clones only and misses some. The DNA was the basis for D and trimming; V, J and clone size are from that table. Of roughly 280,000 clones in the sample, roughly 90% were seen once. The V gene is TRBV9, the J gene TRBJ2-1, with D hard to call. The source material was PBMCs or T cells enriched from blood (not recorded which). The sequence derives from a woman in her forties or fifties who had recovered from COVID-19. CDR3 residues: CASSVEPSYNEQFF. The CDR3 coding sequence is TGTGCCAGCAGCGTAGAGCCTAGCTACAATGAGCAGTTCTTC.